These T cell receptor beta chains were read from a single sample in a study of cytomegalovirus exposure and HLA in healthy donors. This table comes from immunoSEQ multiplex PCR, and its TCRdb copy is limited to in-frame clones, with some not included. The table lists about 67,000 clones, around 94% of them singletons. Material for sequencing was PBMCs. These TCRs come from a woman younger than 30 in good health and CMV-seronegative. CDR3s include the opening cysteine and the closing phenylalanine or tryptophan. The D gene is left open where the match is weak. Size values are once, few and many counts, or a class for expanded clones, and some rows have none.

V	D	J	size	CDR3	DNA
TRBV19	.	TRBJ1-5	.	CASREGPEPQHF	TGTGCCAGCAGAGAGGGCCCAGAGCCCCAGCATTTT
TRBV19	.	TRBJ1-1	.	CASSIRGKGKNTEAFF	TGTGCCAGTAGTATCAGGGGAAAGGGGAAGAACACTGAAGCTTTCTTT
TRBV27	.	TRBJ1-2	.	CASSLGGFGDGYTF	TGTGCCAGCAGTTTAGGGGGCTTTGGGGATGGCTACACCTTC
TRBV11-1	.	TRBJ1-1	.	CASSYSKGGKAFF	TGTGCCAGCAGCTATTCCAAGGGAGGCAAAGCTTTCTTT
TRBV7-2	.	TRBJ2-7	.	CASSLTGISYEQYF	TGTGCCAGCAGCTTAACAGGGATCTCCTACGAGCAGTACTTC
TRBV6-5	.	TRBJ1-1	.	CASRIDIMNTEAFF	TGTGCCAGCAGAATAGACATCATGAACACTGAAGCTTTCTTT
TRBV30	.	TRBJ2-3	.	CAWSSLPRRSTDTQYF	TGTGCCTGGAGTTCCCTCCCTAGGCGATCCACAGATACGCAGTATTTT
TRBV2	TRBD1	TRBJ1-1	.	CASTWDRGGTEAFF	TGTGCCAGCACTTGGGACAGGGGAGGGACTGAAGCTTTCTTT
TRBV11-2	.	TRBJ2-5	.	CASSLGVGTTGQETQYF	TGTGCCAGCAGCTTAGGCGTAGGAACTACAGGCCAAGAGACCCAGTACTTC
TRBV18	.	TRBJ1-1	.	CASSPRLQMNTEAFF	TGTGCCAGCTCACCACGATTACAGATGAACACTGAAGCTTTCTTT
TRBV6-1	TRBD1	TRBJ1-1	.	CASSPDRGTEAFF	TGTGCCAGCAGTCCCGACAGGGGGACTGAAGCTTTCTTT
TRBV19	.	TRBJ1-5	.	CASSISPTSEPQHF	TGTGCCAGTAGTATCTCCCCCACGTCGGAGCCCCAGCATTTT
TRBV5-4	TRBD1	TRBJ2-2	.	CASTTDRGNTGELFF	TGTGCCAGCACCACGGACAGGGGGAACACCGGGGAGCTGTTTTTT
TRBV6-4	TRBD1	TRBJ1-1	once	CASSRDSMNTEAFF	TGTGCCAGCTCGAGGGACAGCATGAACACTGAAGCTTTCTTT
TRBV19	TRBD1	TRBJ1-5	.	CASSIGRPWGQGAAQPQHF	TGTGCCAGTAGTATAGGCCGCCCGTGGGGGCAGGGGGCGGCTCAGCCCCAGCATTTT
TRBV4-1	TRBD1	TRBJ2-6	once	CASSQDPGQGSSGANVLTF	TGCGCCAGCAGCCAAGATCCGGGACAGGGCTCATCCGGGGCCAACGTCCTGACTTTC
TRBV27	TRBD2	TRBJ2-7	.	CASSLSAAGGYEQYF	TGTGCCAGCAGTTTATCGGCCGCGGGGGGCTACGAGCAGTACTTC
TRBV18	TRBD1	TRBJ1-6	few	CASSPQGANSPLHF	TGTGCCAGCTCACCGCAGGGGGCGAATTCACCCCTCCACTTT
TRBV7-3	.	TRBJ2-2	.	CASSLTRTENTGELFF	TGTGCCAGCAGCTTAACAAGGACAGAGAACACCGGGGAGCTGTTTTTT
TRBV5-1	TRBD1	TRBJ1-5	.	CASSEQGAGQPQHF	TGCGCCAGCAGTGAACAGGGGGCCGGGCAGCCCCAGCATTTT
TRBV5-1	TRBD2	TRBJ2-3	.	CASSLGSGGTDTQYF	TGCGCCAGCAGCTTGGGGAGCGGGGGCACAGATACGCAGTATTTT
TRBV7-3	TRBD1	TRBJ2-2	.	CASSRDRDDTGELFF	TGTGCCAGCAGTCGAGACAGGGACGACACCGGGGAGCTGTTTTTT
TRBV4-3	.	TRBJ2-6	.	CASSQPPGLGANVLTF	TGCGCCAGCAGCCAACCCCCGGGTCTCGGGGCCAACGTCCTGACTTTC
TRBV27	TRBD2	TRBJ2-3	once	CASSLAGGPRTDTQYF	TGTGCCAGCAGTTTAGCGGGGGGGCCTCGCACAGATACGCAGTATTTT
TRBV10-3	TRBD1	TRBJ1-1	.	CATGTAVIGAFF	TGTGCCACCGGGACAGCCGTGATAGGTGCTTTCTTT
TRBV30	.	TRBJ1-4	.	CAWSRGTYNEKLFF	TGTGCCTGGAGTAGGGGGACCTATAATGAAAAACTGTTTTTT
TRBV29-1	.	TRBJ1-4	.	CSAQGHPKEKLFF	TGCAGCGCCCAGGGGCACCCTAAGGAAAAACTGTTTTTT
TRBV30	TRBD1	TRBJ1-2	.	CAWSQGTAYGYTF	TGTGCCTGGAGTCAAGGGACAGCTTATGGCTACACCTTC
TRBV2	.	TRBJ1-2	.	CASRLMDTNYGYTF	TGTGCCAGCAGGTTGATGGACACTAACTATGGCTACACCTTC
TRBV23-1	.	TRBJ1-1	.	CASFTRDLRNTEAFF	TGCGCCAGCTTCACCAGGGACTTAAGGAACACTGAAGCTTTCTTT
TRBV27	TRBD2	TRBJ2-1	.	CASILKDRGGRNEQFF	TGTGCCAGCATCCTAAAGGACCGGGGGGGCCGCAATGAGCAGTTCTTC
TRBV5-1	.	TRBJ2-1	.	CASSFSQFNEQFF	TGCGCCAGCAGCTTTTCACAGTTCAATGAGCAGTTCTTC
TRBV5-4	TRBD1	TRBJ2-7	.	CASRNDRGGIHEQYF	TGTGCCAGCAGGAACGACAGGGGGGGAATCCACGAGCAGTACTTC
TRBV7-2	TRBD1	TRBJ2-3	.	CASSLGRGRTDTQYF	TGTGCCAGCAGCTTAGGCAGGGGGCGCACAGATACGCAGTATTTT
TRBV27	TRBD1	TRBJ1-6	.	CASSLWGTANSPLHF	TGTGCCAGCAGTTTATGGGGGACAGCGAATTCACCCCTCCACTTT
TRBV5-1	TRBD1	TRBJ2-5	once	CASSLGQGRSLETQYF	TGCGCCAGCAGCTTAGGACAGGGACGTTCTTTGGAGACCCAGTACTTC
TRBV29-1	.	TRBJ2-7	.	CSVGGTYSYEQYF	TGCAGCGTTGGGGGGACTTACTCCTACGAGCAGTACTTC